One and the same sample provided the 29 T cell receptor beta chains below, sequenced in a study of cytomegalovirus exposure and HLA in healthy donors. Amplification used 60 Vbeta primers and 13 Jbeta primers. Profiling relied on immunoSEQ multiplex PCR, and the TCRdb table lists in-frame clones only, not all of them. Of roughly 120,000 clones listed, 9% to 10% are singletons. The sequenced sample consisted of PBMCs. All receptors come from a man aged 25-40 years in good health and CMV-seronegative.

This clone was counted a few times. The gene calls are TRBV5-1 and TRBJ2-3; D perhaps matches TRBD1 (7 bases). This CDR3 spans 16 amino acids. Germline V gene sequence: CDR1 SGHRS, CDR2 YFSETQ. The V end lost 4 bases, the J end lost 3 bases, and 18 bases lay between the germline ends. CDR3 nucleotide sequence: TGCGCCAGCAGCATCACGACAGGGAGGATGACAGATACGCAGTATTTT. It specifies CASSITTGRMTDTQYF.

V is TRBV25-1 and J is TRBJ2-1, with TRBD1 identical over 9 bases. V was pared by 4 bases and J by 8 bases, with 9 bases of the junction left unmatched. There are 15 residues in the CDR3. Germline V gene data show CDR1 as MGHDK and CDR2 as SYGVNS. CDR3 protein: CASSGRDRVLYEQFF. The CDR3 DNA sequence: TGTGCCAGCAGTGGCCGGGACAGGGTTTTGTATGAGCAGTTCTTC.

This clone has more than one count but fewer than ten. This chain joins TRBV27 and TRBJ2-3; 8 bases are a match to TRBD1. Losses at the gene ends were 0 bases for V and 3 bases for J; bases not matched to a gene: 5. CDR3 length equals 16 residues. Germline CDR1 and CDR2: MNHEY and SMNVEV (reference sequence). CDR3 sequence: CASSLSRQGITDTQYF. Written as DNA, the CDR3 is TGTGCCAGCAGTTTATCGAGACAGGGGATAACAGATACGCAGTATTTT.

This clone was recorded a few times. CDR3 region: CASSPRTGEGYTF. CDR3 nucleotide sequence: TGTGCCAGCTCACCGCGGACAGGGGAAGGCTACACCTTC. The rearrangement joins TRBV18 to TRBJ1-2; 9 nucleotides line up with TRBD1. The CDR3 is 13 amino acids. The germline gives CDR1 KGHSH, CDR2 LQKENI. V lost 3 bases to trimming and J lost 8 bases; unmatched junction nucleotides: 4.

Only a few counts were recorded for this clone. V is TRBV19 and J is TRBJ2-7; D not certain. Trimming shortened V by 0 bases and J by 1 base, and 10 bases separated the two germline ends. CDR3 length: 15 residues. Germline CDR1 reads LNHDA; CDR2 reads SQIVND (reference sequence). For the CDR3, the DNA is TGTGCCAGTAGTATAGATCTTTCGGTTTCCTACGAGCAGTACTTC. Its translation is CASSIDLSVSYEQYF.

The sample holds a few counts of this clone. The chain combines TRBV25-1 with TRBJ1-1; 8 bases are a match to TRBD1. The germline V gene has CDR1 MGHDK and CDR2 SYGVNS. The CDR3 covers 14 residues. Germline trimming cut 4 bases from V and 5 bases from J; bases unmatched to any gene: 6. This chain's CDR3 is CASSVRTGWTEAFF. CDR3 bases: TGTGCCAGCAGTGTAAGGACAGGGTGGACTGAAGCTTTCTTT.

This sequence joins TRBV5-5 and TRBJ2-3; 8 bases line up with TRBD1. This CDR3 has 14 amino acids. V trimming: 4 bases; J trimming: 1 base; junction bases outside the gene matches: 2. Germline V CDR1 and CDR2: SGHKS, YYEKEE (reference sequence). CDR3 nucleotide sequence: TGTGCCAGCAGCCAGGACAGGGGCACAGATACGCAGTATTTT. Its translation: CASSQDRGTDTQYF.

In regard to this clone: Other DNA variants within this sample encode the same CDR3. The V gene is TRBV4-1, the J gene TRBJ1-5; 7 bases match TRBD1. Losses at the gene ends were 0 bases for V and 2 bases for J; bases not matched to a gene: 16. This CDR3 has 20 residues. Germline CDR1 is MGHRA and CDR2 is YSYEKL. The CDR3 region is CASSQEQGGAHLRGNQPQHF. The CDR3 DNA sequence: TGCGCCAGCAGCCAAGAGCAGGGGGGCGCCCACCTCAGAGGCAATCAGCCCCAGCATTTT.

This clone was counted between two and nine times. In the same sample, other DNA sequences code for this CDR3. The genes are TRBV30 and TRBJ1-5, with 10 bases fitting TRBD1. CDR1 and CDR2 from the germline V gene are GTSNPN and SVGIG (reference sequence). V gave up 4 bases and J gave up 7 bases; unmatched junction bases: 7. CDR3 length: 14 amino acids. CDR3 sequence: CAWNQGTGVQPQHF. CDR3 in DNA: TGTGCCTGGAATCAGGGGACAGGGGTCCAGCCCCAGCATTTT. Combining the CDR3 with reference TRBV30 and TRBJ1-5 gives the whole variable domain SQTIHQWPATLVQPVGSPLSLECTVEGTSNPNLYWYRQAAGRGLQLLFYSVGIGQISSEVPQNLSASRPQDRQFILSSKKLLLSDSGFYLCAWNQGTGVQPQHFGDGTRLSIL.

This clone was observed a few times. J is TRBJ1-1 and V is TRBV19; D perhaps matches TRBD1 (6 bases). This CDR3 comprises 13 residues. From germline, CDR1 is LNHDA and CDR2 SQIVND (reference sequence). V was clipped by 4 bases and J by 14 bases, with 20 bases between them. CDR3 residues: CASSTLDSRRSFF. CDR3 nucleotides: TGTGCCAGTAGTACCCTGGACAGCCGACGATCCTTCTTT.

This chain uses TRBV5-8 with TRBJ1-1; TRBD1 matches at 9 bases. This CDR3 is 14 amino acids long. Trimming cost V 4 bases and J 6 bases; bases outside gene matches: 7. Germline V CDR1 and CDR2: SGHTS, YDEGEE. The CDR3 is CASSPRTGAPEAFF. The CDR3 coding sequence is TGTGCCAGCAGCCCGAGGACAGGGGCTCCTGAAGCTTTCTTT.

This clone was observed a few times. The CDR3 sequence: CASRLRGQNTEAFF. DNA for the CDR3: TGTGCCAGCAGGCTCAGGGGCCAGAACACTGAAGCTTTCTTT. The rearrangement uses TRBV6-5 and TRBJ1-1; TRBD1 is a possible D gene (6 bases). This CDR3 contains 14 residues. Germline V gene sequence: CDR1 MNHEY, CDR2 SVGAGI. V was pared by 6 bases and J by 1 base, with 12 bases between.

In this sample, this clone turned up a few times. The V and J genes are TRBV7-2 and TRBJ1-2; the D gene is possibly TRBD1 (6 bases). Trimming took off 4 bases at V and 8 bases at J, with 17 bases between the two ends. CDR3 length: 14 amino acids. Germline lookup yields CDR1 SGHTA and CDR2 FQGNSA. The CDR3 bases are TGTGCCAGCAGCTCCCGGAGGCAGGGGAGCGGCTACACCTTC. Translating it yields CASSSRRQGSGYTF.

The J gene is TRBJ2-7, the V gene TRBV6-6; 8 bases map to TRBD1. Germline trimming cut 4 bases from V and 7 bases from J; bases unmatched to any gene: 3. CDR1 MNHNY and CDR2 SVGAGI come from the germline V gene (reference sequence). The CDR3 runs to 12 residues. The CDR3 region is CASSSGQGEQYF. DNA for the CDR3: TGTGCCAGCAGTTCTGGACAGGGAGAGCAGTACTTC.

The V and J genes are TRBV6-5 and TRBJ1-3, with D unclear. There are 13 residues in the CDR3. Germline V gives CDR1 MNHEY, CDR2 SVGAGI. V was trimmed by 7 bases and J by 0 bases, leaving 7 bases between them. The CDR3, as DNA: TGTGCCAGCATGTGGAGCTCTGGAAACACCATATATTTT. Encoded protein: CASMWSSGNTIYF.

This clone has more than one count but fewer than ten. This chain connects TRBV19 to TRBJ1-1; no definite D call. The CDR3 spans 14 residues. V lost 1 base to trimming and J lost 5 bases, with 11 bases between them. Germline loops: CDR1 LNHDA, CDR2 SQIVND (reference sequence). The CDR3 sequence: CASSIGSGGTEAFF. The CDR3 coding sequence is TGTGCCAGTAGTATAGGGTCGGGAGGGACTGAAGCTTTCTTT.

This rearrangement joins TRBV7-3 to TRBJ2-1; 9 bases are a match to TRBD2. V shed 5 bases and J 0 bases; nucleotides not matched to a gene: 17. Germline CDR1 SGHTA, CDR2 FQGTGA. The CDR3 loop spans 20 amino acids. The CDR3 here is CASSPWAVAGAPSSYNEQFF. The CDR3 DNA reads as TGTGCCAGCAGCCCTTGGGCGGTAGCGGGAGCTCCGAGCTCCTACAATGAGCAGTTCTTC.

This rearrangement joins TRBV27 to TRBJ1-1; D not certain. V lost 0 bases and J lost 6, with 8 bases in between. Germline V gives CDR1 MNHEY, CDR2 SMNVEV (reference sequence). This CDR3 has 13 amino acids. CDR3 DNA: TGTGCCAGCAGTTTATCTCGGGTGGCTGAAGCTTTCTTT. This codes for CASSLSRVAEAFF.

The sample holds a few counts of this clone. The rearrangement links TRBV19 to TRBJ2-1; 8 bases line up with TRBD1. The J segment lost 2 bases and the V segment lost 6 bases, leaving 6 bases of the junction unmatched. Germline CDR1 and CDR2: LNHDA and SQIVND (reference sequence). This CDR3 has 15 residues. The CDR3 DNA reads TGTGCCAGTAGCCCGACAGGGGACCCCTACAATGAGCAGTTCTTC. Residues: CASSPTGDPYNEQFF. Looking up the rest from reference TRBV19 and TRBJ2-1 gives the full variable domain: DGGITQSPKYLFRKEGQNVTLSCEQNLNHDAMYWYRQDPGQGLRLIYYSQIVNDFQKGDIAEGYSVSREKKESFPLTVTSAQKNPTAFYLCASSPTGDPYNEQFFGPGTRLTVL.

The chain joins TRBV4-1 to TRBJ2-3; TRBD1 matches 7 bases. The ends lost 4 bases at V and 2 bases at J; junction bases unmatched: 9. The length of the CDR3 is 16 residues. Looked up from germline, CDR1 is MGHRA and CDR2 is YSYEKL. CDR3 sequence: CASSRTLGQTTDTQYF. The CDR3 nucleotides are TGCGCCAGCAGCCGGACCTTGGGACAGACCACAGATACGCAGTATTTT.

This clone has just a few counts. The chain carries TRBV18 and TRBJ1-1; 11 bases match TRBD1. CDR3 size: 15 residues. CDR1 is KGHSH and CDR2 is LQKENI in the germline V gene. V shed 3 bases, J shed 4 bases, and the junction held 4 bases outside the gene matches. The CDR3 here is CASSPGQGVGTEAFF. The DNA of the CDR3 is TGTGCCAGCTCACCGGGACAGGGGGTGGGCACTGAAGCTTTCTTT.

This clone was picked up a small number of times. The chain uses TRBV29-1 and TRBJ2-1; unclear D gene. The CDR3 runs 14 residues. Trimming stripped 3 bases from V and 4 bases from J, with 13 bases between. The germline CDR1 and CDR2 sequences are SQVTM and ANQGSEA. CDR3 residues: CSVDGGYRYNEQFF. DNA of the CDR3: TGCAGCGTTGACGGCGGTTACCGATACAATGAGCAGTTCTTC.

The chain recombines TRBV10-1 with TRBJ2-1; 8 nucleotides align to TRBD2. Germline V gene sequence: CDR1 WNHNN, CDR2 SYGVQD (reference sequence). V lost 6 bases to trimming and J lost 5 bases; unmatched junction nucleotides: 3. The CDR3 contains 13 residues. CDR3 bases: TGCGCCAGCAGCCTTAGCGGGGACAATGAGCAGTTCTTC. It specifies CASSLSGDNEQFF.

The CDR3 nucleotides read TGCAGCGTTGGACTAGCGGGGGGGGGAAGCACAGATACGCAGTATTTT. Protein sequence: CSVGLAGGGSTDTQYF. The rearrangement links TRBV29-1 to TRBJ2-3, with TRBD2 matching over 14 bases. Losses at the gene ends were 4 bases for V and 0 bases for J; bases not matched to a gene: 3. This CDR3 has 16 residues. The germline gives CDR1 SQVTM, CDR2 ANQGSEA.

This clone was counted a few times. This chain connects TRBV5-6 to TRBJ2-7; TRBD1 matches 10 bases. Germline CDR1 and CDR2: SGHDT and YYEEEE. CDR3 length: 16 residues. J lost 6 bases, V lost 0 bases, and 9 bases had no gene match. The CDR3 is CASSLAGGWDRGEQYF. CDR3 bases: TGTGCCAGCAGCTTGGCCGGAGGTTGGGACAGGGGCGAGCAGTACTTC.

This chain links TRBV7-2 with TRBJ2-3; 9 nucleotides align to TRBD1. CDR1 SGHTA and CDR2 FQGNSA come from the germline V gene. The CDR3 sequence is 15 residues long. Trimming took 5 bases from V and 3 from J; bases not matched to a gene: 6. This CDR3 is CASSRGTGRTDTQYF. The CDR3 bases are TGTGCCAGCAGCCGTGGGACAGGGCGGACAGATACGCAGTATTTT. Full variable domain (missing parts from reference TRBV7-2 and TRBJ2-3): GAGVSQSPSNKVTEKGKDVELRCDPISGHTALYWYRQSLGQGLEFLIYFQGNSAPDKSGLPSDRFSAERTGGSVSTLTIQRTQQEDSAVYLCASSRGTGRTDTQYFGPGTRLTVL.

The gene calls are TRBV9 and TRBJ2-1, with TRBD2 as a possible D gene (6 bases). Germline values: CDR1 SGDLS, CDR2 YYNGEE. V was trimmed by 0 bases and J by 3 bases, leaving 10 bases between them. The CDR3 is 15 residues long. The CDR3 loop is CASSVDGGNYNEQFF. The CDR3 nucleotides read TGTGCCAGCAGCGTAGACGGGGGAAACTACAATGAGCAGTTCTTC.

This chain connects TRBV2 to TRBJ2-7; 8 bases map to TRBD1. CDR1 and CDR2 (germline): SNHLY, FYNNEI. Trimming at V came to 4 bases and at J to 1 base, leaving 3 bases not matched to a gene. This CDR3 has 14 amino acids. CDR3 loop: CASSGGTGSYEQYF. CDR3 coding DNA: TGTGCCAGCAGTGGGGGGACAGGATCCTACGAGCAGTACTTC.

This clone turned up a few times. The chain links TRBV2 to TRBJ2-7; tentative D call: TRBD1 (6 bases). V dropped 6 bases and J dropped 1 base, with 7 bases sitting between them. Per the germline V gene, CDR1 is SNHLY and CDR2 is FYNNEI. The CDR3 consists of 12 residues. In nucleotides, the CDR3 is TGTGCCAGCAGCGGACAGTCCTACGAGCAGTACTTC. Translated, it gives CASSGQSYEQYF.